The following is a T cell receptor (beta chain) sequence with its context. No antigen is known for it. This entry belongs to a study of type 1 regulatory T cells. About the research overall: T-allo10 is an in vitro-generated, Tr1-enriched CD4 T cell product specific for alloantigen. Study-wide results and limits: Compared with non-Tr1 cells, Tr1 cells showed a narrower TCR repertoire.

TCRdb analysed the reads with MiXCR anew, one entry per CDR3 protein. Of tens of thousands of distinct CDR3 sequences in the sample, approximately 67% were seen once. J was trimmed by 1 base and V by 5 bases; bases with no gene match: 7. This CDR3 is 16 amino acids long. Looked up from germline, CDR1 is SGHRS and CDR2 is YFSETQ. The chain carries TRBV5-1 and TRBJ2-7; TRBD2 aligns across 12 bases. The source material was cultured non-Tr1 T cells, either the whole culture or a sorted T cell fraction (not recorded which). This receptor was identified in a human donor in good health. Here the CDR3 reads CASRVTSGSGSYEQYF. Written as DNA, the CDR3 is TGCGCCAGCAGAGTGACTAGCGGGAGTGGGTCCTACGAGCAGTACTTC.